This T cell receptor beta chain was documented in a study of CD8+ T cells in alopecia areata. Treatment described: oral pan-JAK inhibitor, 5-10 mg twice daily. CDR3 length: 16 residues. V was trimmed by 0 bases and J by 7 bases, leaving 17 bases between them. Extracted RNA was reverse transcribed into cDNA, the sequencing template. Libraries were prepared by immunoSEQ multiplex PCR; TCRdb keeps only in-frame clonotypes and omits some of them. Of roughly 200,000 clones listed, around 60% are singletons. The source material was CD8+ T cells sorted from blood, sampled at week 24, from a patient treated with tofacitinib. This chain connects TRBV23-1 to TRBJ2-3, with D maybe TRBD2 (6 bases). TRBV23-1 is an ORF for which the function is uncertain. The clonotype was recovered from a human donor with alopecia areata. The CDR3 nucleotides are TGCGCCAGCAGTCAATCGGGAGGCTGGGGTAGGCATACGCAGTATTTT. This codes for CASSQSGGWGRHTQYF.